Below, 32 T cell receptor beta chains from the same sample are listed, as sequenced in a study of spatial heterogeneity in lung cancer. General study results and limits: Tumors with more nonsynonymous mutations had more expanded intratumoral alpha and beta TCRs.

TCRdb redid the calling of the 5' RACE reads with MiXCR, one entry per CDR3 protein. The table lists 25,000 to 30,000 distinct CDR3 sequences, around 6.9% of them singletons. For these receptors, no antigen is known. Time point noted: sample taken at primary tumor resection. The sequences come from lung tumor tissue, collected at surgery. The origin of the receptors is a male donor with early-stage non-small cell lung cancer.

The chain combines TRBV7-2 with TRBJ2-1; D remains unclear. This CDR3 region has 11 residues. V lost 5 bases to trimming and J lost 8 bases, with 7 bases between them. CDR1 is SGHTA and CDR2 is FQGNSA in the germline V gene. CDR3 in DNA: TGTGCCAGCAGCCCCTGGGATGAGCAGTTCTTC. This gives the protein CASSPWDEQFF.

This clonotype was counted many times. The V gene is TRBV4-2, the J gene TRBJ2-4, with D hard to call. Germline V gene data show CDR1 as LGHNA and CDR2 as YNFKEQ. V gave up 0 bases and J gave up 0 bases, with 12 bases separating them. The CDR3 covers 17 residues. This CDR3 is CASSQDGPDLAKNIQYF. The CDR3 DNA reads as TGTGCCAGCAGCCAAGATGGGCCGGATCTAGCCAAAAACATTCAGTACTTC.

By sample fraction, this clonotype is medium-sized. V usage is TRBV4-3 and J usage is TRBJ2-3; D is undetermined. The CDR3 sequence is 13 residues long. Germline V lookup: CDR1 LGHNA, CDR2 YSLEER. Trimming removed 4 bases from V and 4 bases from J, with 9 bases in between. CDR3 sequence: CASSPSFADTQYF. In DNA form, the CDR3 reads TGCGCCAGCAGCCCAAGCTTCGCAGATACGCAGTATTTT.

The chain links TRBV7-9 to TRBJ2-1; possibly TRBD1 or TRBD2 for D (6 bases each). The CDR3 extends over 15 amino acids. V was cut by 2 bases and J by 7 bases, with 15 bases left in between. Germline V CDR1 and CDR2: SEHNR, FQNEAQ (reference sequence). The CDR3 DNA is TGTGCCAGCAGCTTAAATGTGGGGGGCCGAAATGAGCAGTTCTTC. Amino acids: CASSLNVGGRNEQFF.

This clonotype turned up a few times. The CDR3, as DNA: TGTGCCAGCAGCCAAGGGCTAGCGGCCAGGACCCAGTACTTC. Amino acid sequence: CASSQGLAARTQYF. The chain recombines TRBV4-2 with TRBJ2-5, with 7 bases aligning to TRBD2. Trimming cost V 1 base and J 7 bases; bases outside gene matches: 6. This CDR3 comprises 14 residues. Germline lookup yields CDR1 LGHNA and CDR2 YNFKEQ.

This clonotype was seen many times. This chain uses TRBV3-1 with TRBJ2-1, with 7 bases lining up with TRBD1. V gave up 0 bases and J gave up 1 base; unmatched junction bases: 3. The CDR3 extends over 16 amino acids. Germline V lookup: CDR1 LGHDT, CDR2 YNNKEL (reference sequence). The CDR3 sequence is CASSQEATGSYNEQFF. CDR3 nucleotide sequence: TGTGCCAGCAGCCAAGAGGCGACAGGGTCCTACAATGAGCAGTTCTTC.

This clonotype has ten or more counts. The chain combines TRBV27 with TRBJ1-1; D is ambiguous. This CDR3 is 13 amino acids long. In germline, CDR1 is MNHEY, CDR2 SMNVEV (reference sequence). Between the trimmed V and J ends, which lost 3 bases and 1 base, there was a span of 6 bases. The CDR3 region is CASSFYRNTEAFF. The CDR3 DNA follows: TGTGCCAGCAGTTTTTACAGGAACACTGAAGCTTTCTTT.

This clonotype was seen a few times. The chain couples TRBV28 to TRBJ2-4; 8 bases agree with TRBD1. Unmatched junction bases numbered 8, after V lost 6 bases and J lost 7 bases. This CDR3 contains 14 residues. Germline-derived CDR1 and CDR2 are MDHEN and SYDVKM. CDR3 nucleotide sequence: TGTGCCAGCAGCACGCAGGGGGCCCGGAACATTCAGTACTTC. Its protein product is CASSTQGARNIQYF.

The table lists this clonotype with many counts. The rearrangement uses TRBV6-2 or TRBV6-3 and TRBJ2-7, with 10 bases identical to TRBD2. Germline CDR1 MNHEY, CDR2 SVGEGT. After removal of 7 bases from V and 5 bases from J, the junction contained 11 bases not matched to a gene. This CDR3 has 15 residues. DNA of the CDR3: TGTGCCAGCACCAACGGTCTAGCGGGGGACCACGAGCAGTACTTC. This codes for CASTNGLAGDHEQYF.

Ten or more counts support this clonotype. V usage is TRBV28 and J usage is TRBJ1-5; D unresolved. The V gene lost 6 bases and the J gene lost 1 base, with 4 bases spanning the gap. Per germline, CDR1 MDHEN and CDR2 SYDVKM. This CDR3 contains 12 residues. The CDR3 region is CASRWSNQPQHF. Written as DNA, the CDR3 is TGTGCCAGCAGGTGGAGCAATCAGCCCCAGCATTTT.

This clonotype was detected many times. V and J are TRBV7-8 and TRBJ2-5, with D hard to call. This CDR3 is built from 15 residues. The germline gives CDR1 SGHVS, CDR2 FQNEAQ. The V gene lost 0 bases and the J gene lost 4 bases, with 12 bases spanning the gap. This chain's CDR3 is CASSLAQGIGETQYF. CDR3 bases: TGTGCCAGCAGCTTAGCTCAAGGGATAGGAGAGACCCAGTACTTC.

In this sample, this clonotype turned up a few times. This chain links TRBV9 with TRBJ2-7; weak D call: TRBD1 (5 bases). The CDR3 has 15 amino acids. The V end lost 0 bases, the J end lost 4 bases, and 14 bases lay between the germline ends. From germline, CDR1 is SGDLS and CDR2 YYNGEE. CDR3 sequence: CASSVGSGFAYEQYF. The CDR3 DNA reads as TGTGCCAGCAGCGTAGGGTCAGGGTTTGCGTACGAGCAGTACTTC.

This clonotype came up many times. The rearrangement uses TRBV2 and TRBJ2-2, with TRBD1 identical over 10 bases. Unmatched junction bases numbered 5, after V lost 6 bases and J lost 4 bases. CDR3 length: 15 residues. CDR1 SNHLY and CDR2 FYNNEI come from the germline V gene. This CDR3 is CASRQTGGGTGELFF. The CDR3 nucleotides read TGTGCCAGCAGACAGACAGGGGGCGGCACCGGGGAGCTGTTTTTT.

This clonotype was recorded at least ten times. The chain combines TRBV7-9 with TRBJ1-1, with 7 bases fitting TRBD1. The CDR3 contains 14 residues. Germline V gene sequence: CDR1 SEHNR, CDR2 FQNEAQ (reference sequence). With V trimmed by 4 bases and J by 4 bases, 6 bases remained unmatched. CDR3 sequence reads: CASSSDRESTEAFF. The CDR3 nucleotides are TGTGCCAGCAGCTCCGACAGGGAGAGCACTGAAGCTTTCTTT.

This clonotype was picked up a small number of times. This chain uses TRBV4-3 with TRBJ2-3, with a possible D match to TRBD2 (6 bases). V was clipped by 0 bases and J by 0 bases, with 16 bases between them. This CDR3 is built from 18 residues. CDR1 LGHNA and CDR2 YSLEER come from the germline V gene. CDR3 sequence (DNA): TGCGCCAGCAGCCAAGATATACGGGGGACCCCTAGCACAGATACGCAGTATTTT. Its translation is CASSQDIRGTPSTDTQYF.

DNA for the CDR3: TGTGCCAGCAGGACGGACAGAGACACTGAAGCTTTCTTT. It codes for CASRTDRDTEAFF. The rearrangement joins TRBV6-2 or TRBV6-3 to TRBJ1-1; a weak D match, TRBD1 (6 bases). Germline CDR1 and CDR2: MNHEY and SVGEGT. The CDR3 consists of 13 residues. The V end was cut by 6 bases, the J end by 3 bases, with 11 bases between.

CDR3 bases: TGTGCCAGCAGTTCCGACAGCTACAATGAGCAGTTCTTC. Protein sequence: CASSSDSYNEQFF. The chain links TRBV2 to TRBJ2-1, with D perhaps TRBD1 (5 bases). The CDR3 extends over 13 amino acids. With 5 bases removed from V and 3 bases from J, the gap between germline ends came to 8 bases. Looked up from germline, CDR1 is SNHLY and CDR2 is FYNNEI. The complete variable domain, with remaining parts taken from reference TRBV2 and TRBJ2-1, reads EPEVTQTPSHQVTQMGQEVILRCVPISNHLYFYWYRQILGQKVEFLVSFYNNEISEKSEIFDDQFSVERPDGSNFTLKIRSTKLEDSAMYFCASSSDSYNEQFFGPGTRLTVL.

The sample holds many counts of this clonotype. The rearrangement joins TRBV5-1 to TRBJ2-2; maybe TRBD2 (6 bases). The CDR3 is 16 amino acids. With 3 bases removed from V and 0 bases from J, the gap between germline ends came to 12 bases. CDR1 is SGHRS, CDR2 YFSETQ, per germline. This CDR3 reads CASSSAGTANTGELFF. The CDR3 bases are TGCGCCAGCAGCTCGGCGGGGACCGCGAACACCGGGGAGCTGTTTTTT.

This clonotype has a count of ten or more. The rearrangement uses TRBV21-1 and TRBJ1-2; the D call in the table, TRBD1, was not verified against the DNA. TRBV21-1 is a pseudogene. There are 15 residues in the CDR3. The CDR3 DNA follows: TGTGCCAGCAGCATCTCGACAGGGGCGATTTATGGCTACACCTTC. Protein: CASSISTGAIYGYTF.

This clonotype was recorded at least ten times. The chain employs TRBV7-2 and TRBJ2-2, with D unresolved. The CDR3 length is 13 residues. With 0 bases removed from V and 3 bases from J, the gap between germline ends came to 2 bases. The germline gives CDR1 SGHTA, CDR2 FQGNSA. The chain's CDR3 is CASSLADTGELFF. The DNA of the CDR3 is TGTGCCAGCAGCTTAGCTGACACCGGGGAGCTGTTTTTT.

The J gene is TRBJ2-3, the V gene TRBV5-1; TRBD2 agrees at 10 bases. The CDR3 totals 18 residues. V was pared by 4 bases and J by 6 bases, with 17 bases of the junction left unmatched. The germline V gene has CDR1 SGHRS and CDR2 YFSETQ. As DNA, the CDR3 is TGCGCCAGCAGCCACGGATCTAGCGGGGGCCTAGGCGGGGATACGCAGTATTTT. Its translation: CASSHGSSGGLGGDTQYF.

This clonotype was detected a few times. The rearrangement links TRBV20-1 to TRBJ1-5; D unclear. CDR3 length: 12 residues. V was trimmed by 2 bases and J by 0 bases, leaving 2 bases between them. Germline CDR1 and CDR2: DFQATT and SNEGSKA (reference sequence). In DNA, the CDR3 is TGCAGTGCTAGATCTAGCAATCAGCCCCAGCATTTT. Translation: CSARSSNQPQHF.

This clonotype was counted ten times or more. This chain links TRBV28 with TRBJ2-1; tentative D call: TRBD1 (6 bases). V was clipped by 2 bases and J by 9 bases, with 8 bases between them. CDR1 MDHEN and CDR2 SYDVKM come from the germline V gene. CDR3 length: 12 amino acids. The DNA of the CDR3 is TGTGCCAGCAGTTTAAGGGGGTTTGAGCAGTTCTTC. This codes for CASSLRGFEQFF.

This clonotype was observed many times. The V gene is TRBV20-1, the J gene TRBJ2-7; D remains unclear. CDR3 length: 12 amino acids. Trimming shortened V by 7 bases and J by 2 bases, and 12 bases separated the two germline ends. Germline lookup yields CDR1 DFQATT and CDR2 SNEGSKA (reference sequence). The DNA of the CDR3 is TGCAGTGTTCGGTCGCTAACCTACGAGCAGTACTTC. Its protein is CSVRSLTYEQYF.

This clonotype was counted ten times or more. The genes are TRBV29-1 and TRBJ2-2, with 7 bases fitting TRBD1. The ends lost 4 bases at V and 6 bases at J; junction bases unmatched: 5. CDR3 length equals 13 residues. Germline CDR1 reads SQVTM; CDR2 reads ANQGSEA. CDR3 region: CSVAGGRAGELFF. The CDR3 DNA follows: TGCAGCGTTGCAGGGGGTCGGGCCGGGGAGCTGTTTTTT.

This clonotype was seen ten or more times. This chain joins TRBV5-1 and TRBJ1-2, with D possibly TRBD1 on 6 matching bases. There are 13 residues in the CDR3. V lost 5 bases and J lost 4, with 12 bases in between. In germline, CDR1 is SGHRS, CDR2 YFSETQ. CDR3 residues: CASSLGQIYGYTF. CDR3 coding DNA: TGCGCCAGCAGTCTCGGACAGATCTATGGCTACACCTTC. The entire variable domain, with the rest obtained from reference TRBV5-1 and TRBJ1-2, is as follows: KAGVTQTPRYLIKTRGQQVTLSCSPISGHRSVSWYQQTPGQGLQFLFEYFSETQRNKGNFPGRFSGRQFSNSRSEMNVSTLELGDSALYLCASSLGQIYGYTFGSGTRLTVV.

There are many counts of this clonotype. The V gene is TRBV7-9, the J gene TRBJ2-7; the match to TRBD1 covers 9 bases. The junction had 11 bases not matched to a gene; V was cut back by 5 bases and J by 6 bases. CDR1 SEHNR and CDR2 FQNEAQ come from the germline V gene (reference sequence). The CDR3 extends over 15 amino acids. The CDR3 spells CASSPLGQGDGEQYF. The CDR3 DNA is TGTGCCAGCAGCCCACTGGGACAGGGAGACGGCGAGCAGTACTTC.

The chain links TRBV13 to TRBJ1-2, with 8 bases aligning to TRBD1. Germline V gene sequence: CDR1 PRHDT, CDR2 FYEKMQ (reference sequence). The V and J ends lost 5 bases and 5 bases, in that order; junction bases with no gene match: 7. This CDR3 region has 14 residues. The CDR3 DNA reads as TGTGCCAGCAGCCCGACAGGGGCGGGATATGGCTACACCTTC. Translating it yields CASSPTGAGYGYTF.

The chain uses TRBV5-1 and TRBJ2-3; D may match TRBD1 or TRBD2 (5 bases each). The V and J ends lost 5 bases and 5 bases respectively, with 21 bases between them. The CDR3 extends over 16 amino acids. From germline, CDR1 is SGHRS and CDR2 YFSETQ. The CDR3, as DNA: TGCGCCAGCAGTTATCTGGGGACGGCGGTAGGAGATACGCAGTATTTT. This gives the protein CASSYLGTAVGDTQYF.

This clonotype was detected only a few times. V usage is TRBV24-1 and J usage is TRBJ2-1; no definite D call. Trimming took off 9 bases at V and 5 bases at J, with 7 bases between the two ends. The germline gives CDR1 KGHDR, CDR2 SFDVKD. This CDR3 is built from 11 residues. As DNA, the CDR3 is TGTGCCACCCTAGGGAACAATGAGCAGTTCTTC. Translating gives CATLGNNEQFF.

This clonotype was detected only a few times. CDR3 in amino acids: CASSRSGGETYEQYF. The CDR3 bases are TGTGCCAGCAGCCGTAGCGGGGGGGAAACCTACGAGCAGTACTTC. The rearrangement uses TRBV28 and TRBJ2-7, with 11 bases fitting TRBD2. Trimming cost V 6 bases and J 2 bases; bases outside gene matches: 6. CDR3 size: 15 residues. Germline CDR1 reads MDHEN; CDR2 reads SYDVKM.

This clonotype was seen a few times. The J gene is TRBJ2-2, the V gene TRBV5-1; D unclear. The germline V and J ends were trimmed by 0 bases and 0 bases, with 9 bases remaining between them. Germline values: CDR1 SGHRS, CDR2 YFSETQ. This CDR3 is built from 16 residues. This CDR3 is CASSLDRQANTGELFF. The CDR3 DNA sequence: TGCGCCAGCAGCTTGGATAGGCAGGCGAACACCGGGGAGCTGTTTTTT.